These 20 T cell receptor beta chains were sequenced from one sample in a study of CD8 T cells in Susac syndrome. With random hexamers, roughly 0.45 to 1 ug RNA was reverse transcribed. A single record per CDR3 protein comes from TCRdb applying MiXCR to the immunoSEQ multiplex PCR reads. The sample yields roughly 220,000 distinct CDR3 sequences, about 95% seen once. The specimen sequenced was CD4+ T cells from PBMCs. These TCRs come from a human donor with Susac syndrome.

In this sample, this clonotype turned up once. This chain connects TRBV19 to TRBJ1-2; D perhaps matches TRBD1 (5 bases). The CDR3 has 14 amino acids. Between the trimmed V and J ends, which lost 7 bases and 0 bases, there was a span of 12 bases. Germline CDR1 LNHDA, CDR2 SQIVND (reference sequence). This chain's CDR3 is CASKGQGANYGYTF. CDR3 nucleotide sequence: TGTGCCAGTAAGGGGCAGGGCGCTAACTATGGCTACACCTTC.

This clonotype has only one observation. The chain links TRBV6-6 to TRBJ1-2, with a possible D match to TRBD1 (6 bases). Germline CDR1 reads MNHNY; CDR2 reads SVGAGI (reference sequence). There are 16 residues in the CDR3. Trimming stripped 2 bases from V and 2 bases from J, with 15 bases between. The CDR3 bases are TGTGCCAGCAGTTACATACAGGGCGCCTCCAACTATGGCTACACCTTC. It specifies CASSYIQGASNYGYTF.

The chain uses TRBV9 and TRBJ2-5, with D perhaps TRBD1 or TRBD2 (5 bases each). The CDR3 spans 14 residues. V lost 0 bases and J lost 3, with 9 bases in between. Germline CDR1 and CDR2: SGDLS and YYNGEE. Here the CDR3 reads CASSVAGPKETQYF. CDR3 DNA sequence: TGTGCCAGCAGCGTAGCGGGACCGAAAGAGACCCAGTACTTC.

CDR3 nucleotide sequence: TGTGCCAGCAGCTTACGAAAGGGAAATGAAAAACTGTTTTTT. It codes for CASSLRKGNEKLFF. This rearrangement joins TRBV7-2 to TRBJ1-4; no clear D gene. CDR3 size: 14 residues. Trimming cost V 2 bases and J 5 bases, with 9 bases left between them. In germline, CDR1 is SGHTA, CDR2 FQGNSA.

Here the CDR3 reads CASSEATLGNTEAFF. The CDR3 nucleotides are TGTGCCAGCAGCGAGGCTACCTTGGGGAACACTGAAGCTTTCTTT. The V gene is TRBV9, the J gene TRBJ1-1; D not certain. Trimming took off 3 bases at V and 1 base at J, with 13 bases between the two ends. This CDR3 region has 15 residues. Germline V gene lookup returns CDR1 SGDLS and CDR2 YYNGEE.

The genes are TRBV7-3 and TRBJ2-1, with 10 bases that match TRBD1. This CDR3 has 15 amino acids. Germline trimming cut 4 bases from V and 4 bases from J; bases unmatched to any gene: 4. Germline V gene data show CDR1 as SGHTA and CDR2 as FQGTGA. The CDR3 is CASSSTGGEYNEQFF. The CDR3 DNA is TGTGCCAGCAGCTCGACAGGGGGCGAGTACAATGAGCAGTTCTTC.

The table lists this clonotype with a count of one. In nucleotides, the CDR3 is TGTGCCTGGACAGGGACAGGTTATGGCTACACCTTC. This codes for CAWTGTGYGYTF. This sequence joins TRBV30 and TRBJ1-2; TRBD1 agrees at 8 bases. CDR3 length: 12 amino acids. The germline V gene encodes CDR1 GTSNPN and CDR2 SVGIG (reference sequence). V shed 4 bases, J shed 5 bases, and the junction held 3 bases outside the gene matches.

This clonotype was seen once. V and J are TRBV20-1 and TRBJ2-3, with 8 nucleotides matching TRBD2. The CDR3 contains 14 residues. Per the germline V gene, CDR1 is DFQATT and CDR2 is SNEGSKA (reference sequence). V shed 6 bases, J shed 2 bases, and the junction held 7 bases outside the gene matches. The CDR3 DNA sequence: TGCAGTGCCCTCGGGGGGGGCTACACAGATACGCAGTATTTT. Translating it yields CSALGGGYTDTQYF.

The V call is TRBV6-6, the J call TRBJ1-2, with D unclear. The ends were cut back, 2 bases at V and 1 base at J, with 5 bases in the middle. The germline CDR1 and CDR2 sequences are MNHNY and SVGAGI (reference sequence). This CDR3 has 13 residues. CDR3 in DNA: TGTGCCAGCAGTTACGATATTAACTATGGCTACACCTTC. This gives the protein CASSYDINYGYTF.

The rearrangement joins TRBV13 to TRBJ1-3; D gene unclear. The CDR3 has 15 residues. The V gene lost 0 bases and the J gene lost 0 bases, with 6 bases spanning the gap. CDR1 and CDR2 from the germline V gene are PRHDT and FYEKMQ (reference sequence). CDR3 nucleotides: TGTGCCAGCAGCTTAGGTCCAGGCTCTGGAAACACCATATATTTT. Translated, it gives CASSLGPGSGNTIYF.

The chain recombines TRBV6-2 or TRBV6-3 with TRBJ1-3; no firm D call. This CDR3 contains 15 residues. CDR1 and CDR2 (germline): MNHEY, SVGEGT. V lost 2 bases, J lost 0 bases, and 8 bases lay in between. The CDR3: CASSYGGFSGNTIYF. CDR3 coding DNA: TGTGCCAGCAGTTACGGCGGTTTCTCTGGAAACACCATATATTTT.

The V and J genes are TRBV4-1 and TRBJ2-7; D is unclear. This CDR3 comprises 15 residues. The germline V and J ends were trimmed by 0 bases and 2 bases, with 11 bases remaining between them. The germline V gene has CDR1 MGHRA and CDR2 YSYEKL. Here the CDR3 DNA reads TGCGCCAGCAGCCAAGACAGGACGGTAACCTACGAGCAGTACTTC. As protein: CASSQDRTVTYEQYF.

The genes are TRBV29-1 and TRBJ2-7; D might be TRBD2 (6 bases). The germline V gene has CDR1 SQVTM and CDR2 ANQGSEA. The ends were cut back, 6 bases at V and 2 bases at J, with 14 bases in the middle. This CDR3 is 13 amino acids long. This chain's CDR3 is CSVVGGNTYEQYF. The CDR3 bases are TGCAGCGTGGTGGGGGGAAACACCTACGAGCAGTACTTC.

J is TRBJ1-2 and V is TRBV28; D gene ambiguous. CDR1 is MDHEN and CDR2 is SYDVKM in the germline V gene. The CDR3 is made up of 13 amino acids. Trimming left V 1 base short and J 4 bases short, with 7 bases between. CDR3: CASSLSGLYGYTF. In DNA form, the CDR3 reads TGTGCCAGCAGTTTATCCGGGCTCTATGGCTACACCTTC.

This rearrangement joins TRBV20-1 to TRBJ1-6; possible D gene TRBD1, 5 bases. Per germline, CDR1 DFQATT and CDR2 SNEGSKA (reference sequence). The CDR3 loop spans 14 amino acids. The ends were cut back, 5 bases at V and 4 bases at J, with 12 bases in the middle. The CDR3 spells CSARTGVYNSPLHF. Written as DNA, the CDR3 is TGCAGTGCTCGAACAGGCGTGTATAATTCACCCCTCCACTTT.

V gene TRBV11-2 combines with J gene TRBJ2-3, with D perhaps being TRBD1 or TRBD2 (5 bases each). Trimming left V 3 bases short and J 3 bases short, with 10 bases between. CDR1 and CDR2 (germline): SGHAT, FQNNGV. The CDR3 runs to 14 residues. CDR3 region: CASSLGWGTDTQYF. The CDR3, as DNA: TGTGCCAGCAGCTTGGGTTGGGGGACAGATACGCAGTATTTT.

The rearrangement links TRBV5-1 to TRBJ1-1; no clear D. Germline V gives CDR1 SGHRS, CDR2 YFSETQ. The CDR3 length is 16 residues. Trimming cost V 3 bases and J 4 bases, with 19 bases left between them. CDR3 region: CASSWYPAISTTEAFF. Written as DNA, the CDR3 is TGCGCCAGCAGCTGGTACCCCGCTATCTCCACCACTGAAGCTTTCTTT. The variable domain in full, with the rest retrieved from reference TRBV5-1 and TRBJ1-1, is KAGVTQTPRYLIKTRGQQVTLSCSPISGHRSVSWYQQTPGQGLQFLFEYFSETQRNKGNFPGRFSGRQFSNSRSEMNVSTLELGDSALYLCASSWYPAISTTEAFFGQGTRLTVV.

V usage is TRBV5-1 and J usage is TRBJ2-7; a possible D gene is TRBD2 (5 bases). Germline values: CDR1 SGHRS, CDR2 YFSETQ. V lost 4 bases to trimming and J lost 2 bases, with 10 bases between them. CDR3 length equals 13 residues. Here the CDR3 DNA reads TGCGCCAGCAGCACAGCCGGGGCCTACGAGCAGTACTTC. It codes for CASSTAGAYEQYF.

The chain combines TRBV9 with TRBJ2-6; 7 positions match TRBD2. V lost 6 bases, J lost 4 bases, and 7 bases stayed unmatched. This CDR3 contains 15 residues. Germline V gene lookup returns CDR1 SGDLS and CDR2 YYNGEE. The CDR3 coding sequence is TGTGCCAGCACCCCGGGGGGATACGGGGCCAACGTCCTGACTTTC. Protein sequence: CASTPGGYGANVLTF.

The chain couples TRBV7-9 to TRBJ2-5; 7 positions agree with TRBD1. With V trimmed by 5 bases and J by 3 bases, 6 bases remained unmatched. The germline V gene has CDR1 SEHNR and CDR2 FQNEAQ (reference sequence). The CDR3 contains 14 residues. The CDR3: CASSPTGKKETQYF. CDR3 sequence (DNA): TGTGCCAGCAGCCCGACAGGGAAGAAAGAGACCCAGTACTTC.